The 5 T cell receptor beta chains presented below share a single source sample, sequenced in a study of blood T cell repertoires in COVID-19. The protocol was immunoSEQ multiplex PCR, while the TCRdb copy is restricted to in-frame clones and leaves out a portion. The sample shows around 130,000 clones, about four fifths of them seen only once. Material: PBMCs or T cells enriched from blood (not recorded which). These receptors were obtained from a woman between 18 and 30 years old who had been exposed to COVID-19.

This chain joins TRBV6-6 and TRBJ1-6; 9 nucleotides align to TRBD1. The V and J ends lost 8 bases and 6 bases, in that order; junction bases with no gene match: 5. CDR3 size: 14 residues. CDR1 is MNHNY, CDR2 SVGAGI, per germline (reference sequence). The chain's CDR3 is CASSLQGANSPLHF. The DNA for the CDR3 is TGTGCCAGCTCCCTACAGGGGGCTAATTCACCCCTCCACTTT.

This clone is a singleton in its sample. The genes are TRBV6-2 or TRBV6-3 and TRBJ2-7; 7 bases match TRBD1. Germline CDR1 reads MNHEY; CDR2 reads SVGEGT. The CDR3 length is 21 residues. The V and J ends lost 2 bases and 2 bases, in that order; junction bases with no gene match: 24. CDR3 nucleotides: TGTGCCAGCAGTTACCAAGACCGAGGCTTCTACAGGGGCGGGCCTACCTACGAGCAGTACTTC. Translating gives CASSYQDRGFYRGGPTYEQYF.

This clone was counted between two and nine times. The V and J genes are TRBV7-8 and TRBJ2-7, with D perhaps TRBD2 (6 bases). CDR1 and CDR2 (germline): SGHVS, FQNEAQ. The length of the CDR3 is 15 residues. The germline V and J ends were trimmed by 4 bases and 0 bases, with 13 bases remaining between them. The CDR3 region has the DNA TGTGCCAGCAGCTCAGGACTAAGGAGCTCCTACGAGCAGTACTTC. Translation gives CASSSGLRSSYEQYF.

The chain employs TRBV5-1 and TRBJ2-7; tentatively, D is TRBD2 (5 bases). The germline V and J ends were trimmed by 6 bases and 6 bases, with 22 bases remaining between them. This CDR3 comprises 15 residues. CDR1 SGHRS and CDR2 YFSETQ come from the germline V gene. CDR3 bases: TGCGCCAGCAACCCCAGCGGTCCCAATTTGGGCGAGCAGTACTTC. Translating it yields CASNPSGPNLGEQYF.

The J gene is TRBJ1-1, the V gene TRBV2; 8 nucleotides align to TRBD1. Germline loops: CDR1 SNHLY, CDR2 FYNNEI. The CDR3 runs to 15 residues. The ends lost 7 bases at V and 0 bases at J; junction bases unmatched: 7. DNA of the CDR3: TGTGCCAGCATTCAGGGGGCGTTTGTGAACACTGAAGCTTTCTTT. Residues: CASIQGAFVNTEAFF.